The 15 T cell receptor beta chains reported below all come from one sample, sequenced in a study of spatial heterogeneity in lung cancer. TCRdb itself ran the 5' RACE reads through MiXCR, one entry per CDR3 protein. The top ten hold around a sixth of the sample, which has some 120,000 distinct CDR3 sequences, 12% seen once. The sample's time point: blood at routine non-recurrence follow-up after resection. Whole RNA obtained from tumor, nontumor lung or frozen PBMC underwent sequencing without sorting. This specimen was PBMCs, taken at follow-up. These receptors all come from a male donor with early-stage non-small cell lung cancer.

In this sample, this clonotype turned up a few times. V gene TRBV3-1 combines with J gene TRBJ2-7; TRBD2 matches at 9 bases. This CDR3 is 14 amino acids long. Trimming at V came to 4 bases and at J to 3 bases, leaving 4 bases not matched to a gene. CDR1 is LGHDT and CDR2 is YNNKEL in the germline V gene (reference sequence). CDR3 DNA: TGTGCCAGCAGCCGGGCTAGCGGGGACTACGAGCAGTACTTC. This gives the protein CASSRASGDYEQYF.

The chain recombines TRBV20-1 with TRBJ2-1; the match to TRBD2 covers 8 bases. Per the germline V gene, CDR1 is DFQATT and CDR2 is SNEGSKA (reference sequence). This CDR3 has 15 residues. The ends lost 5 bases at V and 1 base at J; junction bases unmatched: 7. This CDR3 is CSAGRAGVSYNEQFF. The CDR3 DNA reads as TGCAGTGCTGGACGAGCGGGGGTTTCCTACAATGAGCAGTTCTTC.

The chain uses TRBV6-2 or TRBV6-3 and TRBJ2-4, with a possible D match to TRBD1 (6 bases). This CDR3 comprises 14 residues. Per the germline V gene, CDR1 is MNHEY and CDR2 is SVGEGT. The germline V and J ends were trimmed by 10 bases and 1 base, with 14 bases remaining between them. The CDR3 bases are TGTGCCACGATTCAAGGGGGTGCCAAAAACATTCAGTACTTC. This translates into CATIQGGAKNIQYF.

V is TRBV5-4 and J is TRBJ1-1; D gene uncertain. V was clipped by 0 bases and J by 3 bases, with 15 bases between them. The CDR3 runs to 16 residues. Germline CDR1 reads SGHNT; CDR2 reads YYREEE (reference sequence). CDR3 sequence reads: CASSLGAKVVDTEAFF. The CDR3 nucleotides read TGTGCCAGCAGCTTGGGCGCCAAGGTAGTGGACACTGAAGCTTTCTTT. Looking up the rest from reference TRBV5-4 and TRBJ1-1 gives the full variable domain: ETGVTQSPTHLIKTRGQQVTLRCSSQSGHNTVSWYQQALGQGPQFIFQYYREEENGRGNFPPRFSGLQFPNYSSELNVNALELDDSALYLCASSLGAKVVDTEAFFGQGTRLTVV.

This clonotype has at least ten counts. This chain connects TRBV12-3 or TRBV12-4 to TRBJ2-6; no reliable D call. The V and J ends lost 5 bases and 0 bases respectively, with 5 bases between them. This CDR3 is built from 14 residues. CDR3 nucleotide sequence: TGTGCCAGCAGTCCACCCTCTGGGGCCAACGTCCTGACTTTC. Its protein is CASSPPSGANVLTF.

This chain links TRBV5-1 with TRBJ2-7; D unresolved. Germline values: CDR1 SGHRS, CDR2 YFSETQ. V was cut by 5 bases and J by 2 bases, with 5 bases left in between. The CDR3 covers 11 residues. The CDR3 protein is CASSNTYEQYF. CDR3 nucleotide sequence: TGCGCCAGCAGTAACACCTACGAGCAGTACTTC.

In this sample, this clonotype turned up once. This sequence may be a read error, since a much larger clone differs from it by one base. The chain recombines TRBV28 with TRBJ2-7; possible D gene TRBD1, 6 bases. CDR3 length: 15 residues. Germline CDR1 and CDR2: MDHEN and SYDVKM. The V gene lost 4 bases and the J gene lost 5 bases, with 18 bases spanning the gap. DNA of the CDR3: TGTGCCAGCAGTTCTGGGACATCCAAATCTGACGAGCAGTACTTC. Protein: CASSSGTSKSDEQYF.

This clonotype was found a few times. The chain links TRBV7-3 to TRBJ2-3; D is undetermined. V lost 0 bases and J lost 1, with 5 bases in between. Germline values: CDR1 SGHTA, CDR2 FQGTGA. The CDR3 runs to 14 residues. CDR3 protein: CASSLTWGTDTQYF. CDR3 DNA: TGTGCCAGCAGCTTAACGTGGGGCACAGATACGCAGTATTTT.

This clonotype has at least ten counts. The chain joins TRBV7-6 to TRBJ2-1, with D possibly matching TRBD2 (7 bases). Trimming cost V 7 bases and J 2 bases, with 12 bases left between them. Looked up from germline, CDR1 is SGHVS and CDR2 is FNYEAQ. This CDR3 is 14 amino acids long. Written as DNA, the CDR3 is TGTGCCAGCACCCTGGGGGGGCCCTACAATGAGCAGTTCTTC. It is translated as CASTLGGPYNEQFF.

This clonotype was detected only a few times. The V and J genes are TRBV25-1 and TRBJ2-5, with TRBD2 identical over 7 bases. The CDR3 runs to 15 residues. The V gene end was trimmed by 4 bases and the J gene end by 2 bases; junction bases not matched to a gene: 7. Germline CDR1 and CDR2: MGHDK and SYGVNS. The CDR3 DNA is TGTGCCAGCAGTGTTAGCGGGCTGGGTCAAGAGACCCAGTACTTC. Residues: CASSVSGLGQETQYF.

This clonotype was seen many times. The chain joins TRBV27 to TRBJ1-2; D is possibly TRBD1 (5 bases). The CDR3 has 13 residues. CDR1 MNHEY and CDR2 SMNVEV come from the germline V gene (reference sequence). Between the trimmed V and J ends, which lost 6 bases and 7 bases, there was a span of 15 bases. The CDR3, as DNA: TGTGCCAGCAGGGCAGGGACTCATTTTGGCTACACCTTC. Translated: CASRAGTHFGYTF.

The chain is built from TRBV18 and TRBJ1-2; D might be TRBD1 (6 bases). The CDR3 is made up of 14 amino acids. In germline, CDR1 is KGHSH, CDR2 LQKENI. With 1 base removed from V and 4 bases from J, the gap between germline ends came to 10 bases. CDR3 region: CASSPRTETYGYTF. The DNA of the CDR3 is TGTGCCAGCTCACCACGGACAGAGACCTATGGCTACACCTTC.

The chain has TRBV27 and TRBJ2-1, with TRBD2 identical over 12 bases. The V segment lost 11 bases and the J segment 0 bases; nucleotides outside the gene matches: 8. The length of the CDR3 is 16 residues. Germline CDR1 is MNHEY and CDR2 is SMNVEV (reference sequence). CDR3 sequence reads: CAGTSGGLSSYNEQFF. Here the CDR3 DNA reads TGTGCCGGCACTAGCGGGGGGCTGAGCTCCTACAATGAGCAGTTCTTC.

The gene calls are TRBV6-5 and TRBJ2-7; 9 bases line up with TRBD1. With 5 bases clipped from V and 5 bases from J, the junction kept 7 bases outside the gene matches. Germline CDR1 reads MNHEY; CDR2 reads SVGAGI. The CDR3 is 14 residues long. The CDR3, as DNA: TGTGCCAGCAGTGGTGGGACAGGGCGCAACGAGCAGTACTTC. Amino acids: CASSGGTGRNEQYF.

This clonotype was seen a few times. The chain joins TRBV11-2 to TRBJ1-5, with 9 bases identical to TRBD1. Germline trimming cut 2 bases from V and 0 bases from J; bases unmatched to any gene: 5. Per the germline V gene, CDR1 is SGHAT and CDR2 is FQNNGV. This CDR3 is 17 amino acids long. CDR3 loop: CASSLWTGDVSNQPQHF. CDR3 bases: TGTGCCAGCAGCTTATGGACAGGGGATGTTAGCAATCAGCCCCAGCATTTT. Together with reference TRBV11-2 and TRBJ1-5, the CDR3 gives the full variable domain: EAGVAQSPRYKIIEKRQSVAFWCNPISGHATLYWYQQILGQGPKLLIQFQNNGVVDDSQLPKDRFSAERLKGVDSTLKIQPAKLEDSAVYLCASSLWTGDVSNQPQHFGDGTRLSIL.